These T cell receptor beta chains were read from a single sample in a study of blood T cell repertoires in COVID-19. The repertoire was sequenced with immunoSEQ multiplex PCR; TCRdb's copy has only in-frame clones and lacks some. The sample consists of 90,000 to 110,000 clones, about 80% of them appearing once. Sequenced sample: peripheral blood. The origin of the receptors is a woman aged 45-59 years with acute or convalescent COVID-19. Each CDR3 is given with its conserved first and last residue. Fields, in order: J gene, D gene, V gene, CDR3 length, clone size, CDR3 DNA, CDR3 protein. D genes are given only for firm matches. Not all rows give a size; the values are once, few, many and, for expanded clones, a class.

J gene: TRBJ1-6; D gene: -; V gene: TRBV12-3/TRBV12-4; CDR3 length: 13; clone size: -; CDR3 DNA: TGTGCCAGCAGTTGGATAGCAAATTCACCCCTCCACTTT; CDR3 protein: CASSWIANSPLHF
J gene: TRBJ1-1; D gene: -; V gene: TRBV14; CDR3 length: 11; clone size: -; CDR3 DNA: TGTGCCAGCAGCCGGGCCTTTGAAGCTTTCTTT; CDR3 protein: CASSRAFEAFF
J gene: TRBJ1-1; D gene: -; V gene: TRBV5-1; CDR3 length: 13; clone size: -; CDR3 DNA: TGCGCCAGCAGCATACAGGTGAACACTGAAGCTTTCTTT; CDR3 protein: CASSIQVNTEAFF
J gene: TRBJ1-1; D gene: -; V gene: TRBV3-1/TRBV3-2; CDR3 length: 14; clone size: medium-sized; CDR3 DNA: TGTGCCAGCAGCCTTCAGGGGATTAACACTGAAGCTTTCTTT; CDR3 protein: CASSLQGINTEAFF
J gene: TRBJ1-1; D gene: TRBD1; V gene: TRBV11-3; CDR3 length: 14; clone size: -; CDR3 DNA: TGTGCCAGCAGCCCCAGGGGGAGAGACACTGAAGCTTTCTTT; CDR3 protein: CASSPRGRDTEAFF
J gene: TRBJ1-2; D gene: -; V gene: TRBV21-1; CDR3 length: 15; clone size: -; CDR3 DNA: TGTGCCAGCAGCAAGGGTGACGGCGGAAACTATGGCTACACCTTC; CDR3 protein: CASSKGDGGNYGYTF
J gene: TRBJ1-4; D gene: TRBD1; V gene: TRBV6-1; CDR3 length: 15; clone size: -; CDR3 DNA: TGTGCCAGCAGTCTTACGACAGGGGGAAATGAAAAACTGTTTTTT; CDR3 protein: CASSLTTGGNEKLFF
J gene: TRBJ1-2; D gene: -; V gene: TRBV7-3; CDR3 length: 13; clone size: few; CDR3 DNA: TGTGCCAGCAGCTTAAAGCCCACGGGAGGCTACACCTTC; CDR3 protein: CASSLKPTGGYTF
J gene: TRBJ1-1; D gene: -; V gene: TRBV5-6; CDR3 length: 14; clone size: few; CDR3 DNA: TGTGCCAGCAGCTCGGCTAGGGGCTTCTCTGAAGCTTTCTTT; CDR3 protein: CASSSARGFSEAFF
J gene: TRBJ1-3; D gene: -; V gene: TRBV3-1/TRBV3-2; CDR3 length: 16; clone size: -; CDR3 DNA: TGTGCCAGCAGCCAAGAGAAAGGGGTCGGCGGAAACACCATATATTTT; CDR3 protein: CASSQEKGVGGNTIYF
J gene: TRBJ1-2; D gene: -; V gene: TRBV20-1; CDR3 length: 11; clone size: -; CDR3 DNA: TGCAGTGCAAACAGGGCCTATGGCTACACCTTC; CDR3 protein: CSANRAYGYTF
J gene: TRBJ1-6; D gene: -; V gene: TRBV6-4; CDR3 length: 14; clone size: -; CDR3 DNA: TGTGCCAGCAGTCCAAATCGCGATAATTCACCCCTCCACTTT; CDR3 protein: CASSPNRDNSPLHF
J gene: TRBJ1-2; D gene: -; V gene: TRBV7-9; CDR3 length: 12; clone size: -; CDR3 DNA: TGTGCCAGCAGCTTAGACACCTATGGCTACACCTTC; CDR3 protein: CASSLDTYGYTF
J gene: TRBJ2-7; D gene: -; V gene: TRBV6-5; CDR3 length: 15; clone size: once; CDR3 DNA: TGTGCCAGCAGTTCTGGACAGAGGATGCCCTACGAGCAGTACTTC; CDR3 protein: CASSSGQRMPYEQYF
J gene: TRBJ2-7; D gene: TRBD1; V gene: TRBV2; CDR3 length: 16; clone size: -; CDR3 DNA: TGTGCCAGCAGTGGGGGAGGGACAGGGGGGACCTACGAGCAGTACTTC; CDR3 protein: CASSGGGTGGTYEQYF
J gene: TRBJ2-4; D gene: TRBD1; V gene: TRBV4-1; CDR3 length: 19; clone size: -; CDR3 DNA: TGCGCCAGCAGCCAAGCAGGGACAGGGGGCACCTTAGCCAAAAACATTCAGTACTTC; CDR3 protein: CASSQAGTGGTLAKNIQYF
J gene: TRBJ1-5; D gene: -; V gene: TRBV21-1; CDR3 length: 16; clone size: -; CDR3 DNA: TGTGCCAGCTTGAACAGGGGACGGCGGAGAAATCAGCCCCAGCATTTT; CDR3 protein: CASLNRGRRRNQPQHF
J gene: TRBJ1-3; D gene: TRBD1; V gene: TRBV7-8; CDR3 length: 15; clone size: -; CDR3 DNA: TGTGCCAGCAGCTTAATTAAGGGGGCCGGAAACACCATATATTTT; CDR3 protein: CASSLIKGAGNTIYF
J gene: TRBJ1-4; D gene: -; V gene: TRBV5-8; CDR3 length: 16; clone size: -; CDR3 DNA: TGTGCCAGCAGCTCGACAGGCTTTGCAACTAATGAAAAACTGTTTTTT; CDR3 protein: CASSSTGFATNEKLFF
J gene: TRBJ2-5; D gene: -; V gene: TRBV19; CDR3 length: 15; clone size: -; CDR3 DNA: TGTGCCAGTAGTATAGTTCAGGGGTCTAGAGAGACCCAGTACTTC; CDR3 protein: CASSIVQGSRETQYF
J gene: TRBJ1-6; D gene: TRBD1; V gene: TRBV19; CDR3 length: 15; clone size: once; CDR3 DNA: TGTGCCAGTAGTATAGGGGTACAGGGGAATTCACCCCTCCACTTT; CDR3 protein: CASSIGVQGNSPLHF
J gene: TRBJ1-5; D gene: -; V gene: TRBV2; CDR3 length: 14; clone size: few; CDR3 DNA: TGTGCCAGCAGTGACAACCACAGGGATCAGCCCCAGCATTTT; CDR3 protein: CASSDNHRDQPQHF
J gene: TRBJ1-3; D gene: -; V gene: TRBV11-2; CDR3 length: 16; clone size: -; CDR3 DNA: TGTGCCAGCAGCTTAGATCGGGCAGGGACTGGAAACACCATATATTTT; CDR3 protein: CASSLDRAGTGNTIYF
J gene: TRBJ2-3; D gene: TRBD1; V gene: TRBV5-1; CDR3 length: 14; clone size: -; CDR3 DNA: TGCGCCAGCAGCCGGGACAGTTCGACAGATACGCAGTATTTT; CDR3 protein: CASSRDSSTDTQYF
J gene: TRBJ1-1; D gene: TRBD1; V gene: TRBV6-5; CDR3 length: 13; clone size: -; CDR3 DNA: TGTGCCAGCAGGTCCCGACAGGGGGGTGAAGCTTTCTTT; CDR3 protein: CASRSRQGGEAFF
J gene: TRBJ2-7; D gene: TRBD1; V gene: TRBV7-2; CDR3 length: 14; clone size: -; CDR3 DNA: TGTGCCAGCAGGCGTACAGGGGGGCCCTACGAGCAGTACTTC; CDR3 protein: CASRRTGGPYEQYF
J gene: TRBJ1-2; D gene: -; V gene: TRBV4-1; CDR3 length: 17; clone size: -; CDR3 DNA: TGCGCCAGCAGCCAAGATGGGCTAGGGAGGAATTGGTATGGCTACACCTTC; CDR3 protein: CASSQDGLGRNWYGYTF
J gene: TRBJ2-7; D gene: TRBD2; V gene: TRBV27; CDR3 length: 14; clone size: -; CDR3 DNA: TGTGCCAGCAAATCGTGGGGGGGAGCCTACGAGCAGTACTTC; CDR3 protein: CASKSWGGAYEQYF
J gene: TRBJ1-1; D gene: -; V gene: TRBV3-1/TRBV3-2; CDR3 length: 16; clone size: -; CDR3 DNA: TGTGCCAGCAGCCAAGTAGTCGGACAGCCGAACACTGAAGCTTTCTTT; CDR3 protein: CASSQVVGQPNTEAFF
J gene: TRBJ2-2; D gene: -; V gene: TRBV7-7; CDR3 length: 15; clone size: -; CDR3 DNA: TGTGCCAGCAGCTCAGGGGCAGGGGCCACCGGGGAGCTGTTTTTT; CDR3 protein: CASSSGAGATGELFF
J gene: TRBJ1-5; D gene: -; V gene: TRBV7-2; CDR3 length: 14; clone size: -; CDR3 DNA: TGTGCCAGCAGCCTTGTACAGGGTAATCAGCCCCAGCATTTT; CDR3 protein: CASSLVQGNQPQHF
J gene: TRBJ1-1; D gene: TRBD1; V gene: TRBV29-1; CDR3 length: 14; clone size: once; CDR3 DNA: TGCAGCGTTGACGCCGGGACAGGGAGCTCTGAAGCTTTCTTT; CDR3 protein: CSVDAGTGSSEAFF
J gene: TRBJ1-1; D gene: TRBD1; V gene: TRBV5-1; CDR3 length: 18; clone size: -; CDR3 DNA: TGCGCCAGCAGCTTGGCCAAGTCAGGGGGCTTTGGGGACACTGAAGCTTTCTTT; CDR3 protein: CASSLAKSGGFGDTEAFF
J gene: TRBJ1-3; D gene: TRBD1; V gene: TRBV18; CDR3 length: 18; clone size: -; CDR3 DNA: TGTGCCAGCTCACTCCGGGACAGGGGGCGAGTTGCTGGAAACACCATATATTTT; CDR3 protein: CASSLRDRGRVAGNTIYF
J gene: TRBJ2-6; D gene: TRBD2; V gene: TRBV28; CDR3 length: 15; clone size: -; CDR3 DNA: TGTGCCGCAGCGGGGGCATCCTCTGGGGCCAACGTCCTGACTTTC; CDR3 protein: CAAAGASSGANVLTF
J gene: TRBJ1-2; D gene: -; V gene: TRBV18; CDR3 length: 13; clone size: -; CDR3 DNA: TGTGCCAGCTCACCCGACGGGAACTATGGCTACACCTTC; CDR3 protein: CASSPDGNYGYTF
J gene: TRBJ2-3; D gene: TRBD2; V gene: TRBV5-1; CDR3 length: 15; clone size: -; CDR3 DNA: TGCGCCAGCAGCTTAACCAGCGGGGGTACAGATACGCAGTATTTT; CDR3 protein: CASSLTSGGTDTQYF
J gene: TRBJ2-7; D gene: TRBD1; V gene: TRBV5-1; CDR3 length: 15; clone size: -; CDR3 DNA: TGCGCCAGCAGCTTGGGGGGACAGAAAGCCTACGAGCAGTACTTC; CDR3 protein: CASSLGGQKAYEQYF
J gene: TRBJ1-2; D gene: -; V gene: TRBV15; CDR3 length: 18; clone size: few; CDR3 DNA: TGTGCCACCAGCGGTGGGTTAGGGACAACCACCTCTAACTATGGCTACACCTTC; CDR3 protein: CATSGGLGTTTSNYGYTF
J gene: TRBJ2-7; D gene: TRBD2; V gene: TRBV11-3; CDR3 length: 15; clone size: -; CDR3 DNA: TGTGCCAGCAGCCCCGGGGGGACCGCCCGGGACGAGCAGTACTTC; CDR3 protein: CASSPGGTARDEQYF
J gene: TRBJ1-5; D gene: -; V gene: TRBV28; CDR3 length: 13; clone size: few; CDR3 DNA: TGTGCCAGCATCGCGGAGGGCAATCAGCCCCAGCATTTT; CDR3 protein: CASIAEGNQPQHF
J gene: TRBJ2-1; D gene: -; V gene: TRBV7-8; CDR3 length: 14; clone size: -; CDR3 DNA: TGTGCCAGCAGCTTAGGGGTGGGGGGCAATGAGCAGTTCTTC; CDR3 protein: CASSLGVGGNEQFF
J gene: TRBJ2-7; D gene: TRBD2; V gene: TRBV11-2; CDR3 length: 14; clone size: -; CDR3 DNA: TGTGCCAGCACCACTAGCGGGGGGCGGGACGAGCAGTACTTC; CDR3 protein: CASTTSGGRDEQYF
J gene: TRBJ2-7; D gene: TRBD1; V gene: TRBV2; CDR3 length: 15; clone size: -; CDR3 DNA: TGTGCCAGCAGGGAGACGGACAGGGGGCAGGGCGAGCAGTACTTC; CDR3 protein: CASRETDRGQGEQYF
J gene: TRBJ2-1; D gene: TRBD2; V gene: TRBV6-4; CDR3 length: 18; clone size: -; CDR3 DNA: TGTGCCAGCAGTGACTCTCCCCGGGTAGCGGGGGTCTACAATGAGCAGTTCTTC; CDR3 protein: CASSDSPRVAGVYNEQFF
J gene: TRBJ1-1; D gene: -; V gene: TRBV24-1; CDR3 length: 14; clone size: -; CDR3 DNA: TGTGCCACCAGTGATACTGGTGGGAACACTGAAGCTTTCTTT; CDR3 protein: CATSDTGGNTEAFF
J gene: TRBJ1-1; D gene: -; V gene: TRBV15; CDR3 length: 15; clone size: -; CDR3 DNA: TGTGCCACCAGCAGTTCCAACCAGGGAATAACTGAAGCTTTCTTT; CDR3 protein: CATSSSNQGITEAFF
J gene: TRBJ1-2; D gene: -; V gene: TRBV7-8; CDR3 length: 15; clone size: -; CDR3 DNA: TGTGCCAGCAGCAATCTACTCCGGGACTACTATGGCTACACCTTC; CDR3 protein: CASSNLLRDYYGYTF
J gene: TRBJ1-1; D gene: -; V gene: TRBV29-1; CDR3 length: 12; clone size: -; CDR3 DNA: TGCAGCGTCTGGGGGCCTAACACTGAAGCTTTCTTT; CDR3 protein: CSVWGPNTEAFF
J gene: TRBJ2-7; D gene: TRBD1; V gene: TRBV5-1; CDR3 length: 15; clone size: -; CDR3 DNA: TGCGCCAGCAGCTCCCGGGACAGGGCGACCTACGAGCAGTACTTC; CDR3 protein: CASSSRDRATYEQYF
J gene: TRBJ1-3; D gene: -; V gene: TRBV6-5; CDR3 length: 13; clone size: -; CDR3 DNA: TGTGCCAGCACCTGGACTGAAGGGAACACCATATATTTT; CDR3 protein: CASTWTEGNTIYF
J gene: TRBJ1-4; D gene: -; V gene: TRBV7-9; CDR3 length: 15; clone size: -; CDR3 DNA: TGTGCCAGCAGCTTGGGAGACGGAGATAATGAAAAACTGTTTTTT; CDR3 protein: CASSLGDGDNEKLFF
J gene: TRBJ1-5; D gene: TRBD1; V gene: TRBV5-6; CDR3 length: 19; clone size: -; CDR3 DNA: TGTGCCAGCAGCTTCTGGCACCGGGACAGTCATATTAGCAATCAGCCCCAGCATTTT; CDR3 protein: CASSFWHRDSHISNQPQHF
J gene: TRBJ2-1; D gene: TRBD2; V gene: TRBV3-1/TRBV3-2; CDR3 length: 16; clone size: -; CDR3 DNA: TGTGCCAGCAGCCAAGTCAGCGGGGGGGCCCACAATGAGCAGTTCTTC; CDR3 protein: CASSQVSGGAHNEQFF
J gene: TRBJ1-3; D gene: -; V gene: TRBV28; CDR3 length: 14; clone size: few; CDR3 DNA: TGTGCCAGCATCACATACTCGGGGGGAAACACCATATATTTT; CDR3 protein: CASITYSGGNTIYF